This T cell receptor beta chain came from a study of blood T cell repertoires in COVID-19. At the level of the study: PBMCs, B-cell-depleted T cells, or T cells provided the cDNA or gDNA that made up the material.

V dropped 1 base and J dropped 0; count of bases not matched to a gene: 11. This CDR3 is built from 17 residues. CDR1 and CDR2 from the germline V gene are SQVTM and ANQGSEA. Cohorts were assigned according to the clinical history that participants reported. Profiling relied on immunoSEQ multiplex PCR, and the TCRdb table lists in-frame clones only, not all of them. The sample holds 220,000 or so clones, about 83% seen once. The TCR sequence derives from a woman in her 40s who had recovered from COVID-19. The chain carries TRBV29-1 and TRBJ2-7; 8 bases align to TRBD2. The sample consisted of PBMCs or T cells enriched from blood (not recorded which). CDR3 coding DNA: TGCAGCGTTGAAGGGACAGCGGGAGTTGGGAACTCCTACGAGCAGTACTTC. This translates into CSVEGTAGVGNSYEQYF.